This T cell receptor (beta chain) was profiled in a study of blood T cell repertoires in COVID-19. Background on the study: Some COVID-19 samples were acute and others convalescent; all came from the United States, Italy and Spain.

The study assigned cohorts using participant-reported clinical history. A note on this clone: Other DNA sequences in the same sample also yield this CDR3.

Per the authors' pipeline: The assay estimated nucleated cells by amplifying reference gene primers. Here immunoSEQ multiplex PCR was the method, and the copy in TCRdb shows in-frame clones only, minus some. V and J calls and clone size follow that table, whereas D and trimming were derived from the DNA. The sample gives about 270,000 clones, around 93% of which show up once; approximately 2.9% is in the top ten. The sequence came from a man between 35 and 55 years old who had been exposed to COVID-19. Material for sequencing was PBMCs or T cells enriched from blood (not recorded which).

The CDR3 region has the DNA TGCAGCGTTGGACAGGGGGGCGGAAACACCATATATTTT. Its translation: CSVGQGGGNTIYF. The J gene is TRBJ1-3, the V gene TRBV29-1, with 9 positions matching TRBD1. The trim removed 4 bases at V and 4 bases at J, leaving 2 bases unmatched. Germline loops: CDR1 SQVTM, CDR2 ANQGSEA. The CDR3 loop spans 13 amino acids.